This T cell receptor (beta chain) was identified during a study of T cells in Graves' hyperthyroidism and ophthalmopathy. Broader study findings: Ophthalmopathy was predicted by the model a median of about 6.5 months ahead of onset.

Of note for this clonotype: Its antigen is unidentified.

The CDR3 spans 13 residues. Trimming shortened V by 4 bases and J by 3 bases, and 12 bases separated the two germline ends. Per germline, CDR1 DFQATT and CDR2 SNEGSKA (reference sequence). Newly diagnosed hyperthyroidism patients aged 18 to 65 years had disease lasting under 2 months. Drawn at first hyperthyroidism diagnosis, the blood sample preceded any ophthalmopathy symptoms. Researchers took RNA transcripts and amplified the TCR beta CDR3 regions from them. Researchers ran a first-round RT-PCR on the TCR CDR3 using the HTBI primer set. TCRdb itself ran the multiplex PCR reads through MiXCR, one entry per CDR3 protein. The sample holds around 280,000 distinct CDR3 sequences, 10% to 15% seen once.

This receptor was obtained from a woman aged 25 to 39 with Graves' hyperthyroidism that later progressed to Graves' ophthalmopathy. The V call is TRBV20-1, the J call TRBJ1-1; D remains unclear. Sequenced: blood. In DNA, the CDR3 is TGCAGTGCTAAAATGGGTTCGTACACTGAAGCTTTCTTT. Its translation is CSAKMGSYTEAFF.